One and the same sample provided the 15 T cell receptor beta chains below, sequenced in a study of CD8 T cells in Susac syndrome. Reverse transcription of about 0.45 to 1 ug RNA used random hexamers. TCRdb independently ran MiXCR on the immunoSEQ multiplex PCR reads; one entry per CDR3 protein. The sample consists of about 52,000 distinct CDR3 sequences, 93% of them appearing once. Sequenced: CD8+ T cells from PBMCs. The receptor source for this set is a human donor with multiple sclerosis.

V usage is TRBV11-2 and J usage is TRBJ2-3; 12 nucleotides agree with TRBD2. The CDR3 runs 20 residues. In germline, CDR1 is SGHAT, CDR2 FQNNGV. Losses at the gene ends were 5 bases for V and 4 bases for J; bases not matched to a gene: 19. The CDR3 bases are TGTGCCAGCAGCCTACCCTCTAGCGGGGGGGCAGGGGTATGGGCAGATACGCAGTATTTT. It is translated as CASSLPSSGGAGVWADTQYF. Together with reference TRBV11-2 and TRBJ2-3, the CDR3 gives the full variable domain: EAGVAQSPRYKIIEKRQSVAFWCNPISGHATLYWYQQILGQGPKLLIQFQNNGVVDDSQLPKDRFSAERLKGVDSTLKIQPAKLEDSAVYLCASSLPSSGGAGVWADTQYFGPGTRLTVL.

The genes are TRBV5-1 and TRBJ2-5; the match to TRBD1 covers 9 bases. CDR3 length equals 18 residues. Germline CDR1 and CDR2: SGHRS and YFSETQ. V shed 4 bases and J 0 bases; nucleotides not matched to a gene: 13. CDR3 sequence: CASSLTPDRGKYQETQYF. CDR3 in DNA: TGCGCCAGCAGCCTTACACCTGACAGGGGGAAGTACCAAGAGACCCAGTACTTC. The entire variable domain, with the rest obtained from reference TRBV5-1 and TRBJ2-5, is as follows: KAGVTQTPRYLIKTRGQQVTLSCSPISGHRSVSWYQQTPGQGLQFLFEYFSETQRNKGNFPGRFSGRQFSNSRSEMNVSTLELGDSALYLCASSLTPDRGKYQETQYFGPGTRLLVL.

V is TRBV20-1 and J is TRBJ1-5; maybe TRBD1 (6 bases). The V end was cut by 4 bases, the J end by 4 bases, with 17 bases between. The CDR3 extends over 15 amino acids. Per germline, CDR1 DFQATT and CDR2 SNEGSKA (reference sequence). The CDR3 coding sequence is TGCAGTGCTACTATCGTTACAGGGCGGAATCAGCCCCAGCATTTT. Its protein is CSATIVTGRNQPQHF.

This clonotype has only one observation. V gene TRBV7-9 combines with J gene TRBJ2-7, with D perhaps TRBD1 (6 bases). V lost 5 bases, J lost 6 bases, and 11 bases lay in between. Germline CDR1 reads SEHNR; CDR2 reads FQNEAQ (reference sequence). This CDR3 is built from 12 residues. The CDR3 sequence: CASSVTGSEQYF. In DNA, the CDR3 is TGTGCCAGCAGCGTGACAGGTAGCGAGCAGTACTTC.

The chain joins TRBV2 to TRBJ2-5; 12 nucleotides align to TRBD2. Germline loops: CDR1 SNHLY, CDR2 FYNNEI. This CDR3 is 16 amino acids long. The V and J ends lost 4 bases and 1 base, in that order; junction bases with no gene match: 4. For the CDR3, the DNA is TGTGCCAGCAGTGGACGACTAGCGGGGGTCCAAGAGACCCAGTACTTC. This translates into CASSGRLAGVQETQYF.

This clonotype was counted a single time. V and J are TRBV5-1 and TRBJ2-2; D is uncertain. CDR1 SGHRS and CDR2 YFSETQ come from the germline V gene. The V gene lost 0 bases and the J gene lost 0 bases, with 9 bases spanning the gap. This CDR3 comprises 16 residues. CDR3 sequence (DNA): TGCGCCAGCAGCTTGGTTCACATCGCGAACACCGGGGAGCTGTTTTTT. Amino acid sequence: CASSLVHIANTGELFF.

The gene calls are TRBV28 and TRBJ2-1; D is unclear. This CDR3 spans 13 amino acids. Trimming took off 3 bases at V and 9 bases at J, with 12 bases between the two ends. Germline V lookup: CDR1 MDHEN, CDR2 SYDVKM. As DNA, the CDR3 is TGTGCCAGCAGTTTTGGTTCGGTGGGTGAGCAGTTCTTC. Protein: CASSFGSVGEQFF.

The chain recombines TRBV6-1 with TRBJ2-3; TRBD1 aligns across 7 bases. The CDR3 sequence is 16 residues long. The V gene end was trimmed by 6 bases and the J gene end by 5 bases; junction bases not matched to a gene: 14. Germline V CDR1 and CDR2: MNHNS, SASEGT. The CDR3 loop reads CASSRTDRVYRDTQYF. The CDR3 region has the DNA TGTGCCAGCAGCCGGACTGACAGGGTGTATAGAGATACGCAGTATTTT.

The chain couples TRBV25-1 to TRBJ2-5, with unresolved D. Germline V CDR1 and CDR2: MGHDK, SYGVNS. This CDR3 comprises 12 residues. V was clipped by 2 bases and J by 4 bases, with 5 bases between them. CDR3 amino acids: CASSERLETQYF. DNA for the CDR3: TGTGCCAGCAGTGAACGTTTAGAGACCCAGTACTTC.

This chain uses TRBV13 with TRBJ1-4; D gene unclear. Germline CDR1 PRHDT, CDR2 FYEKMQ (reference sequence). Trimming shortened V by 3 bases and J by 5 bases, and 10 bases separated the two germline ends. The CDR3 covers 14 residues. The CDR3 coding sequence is TGTGCCAGCAGCTTCAGACGGCCGAATGAAAAACTGTTTTTT. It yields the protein CASSFRRPNEKLFF.

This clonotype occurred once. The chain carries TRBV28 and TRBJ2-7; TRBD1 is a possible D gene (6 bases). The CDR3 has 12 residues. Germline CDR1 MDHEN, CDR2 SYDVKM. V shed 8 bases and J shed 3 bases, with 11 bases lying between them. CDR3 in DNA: TGTGCCAGCGGGGACACCTACTACGAGCAGTACTTC. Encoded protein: CASGDTYYEQYF. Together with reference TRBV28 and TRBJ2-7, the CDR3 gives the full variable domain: DVKVTQSSRYLVKRTGEKVFLECVQDMDHENMFWYRQDPGLGLRLIYFSYDVKMKEKGDIPEGYSVSREKKERFSLILESASTNQTSMYLCASGDTYYEQYFGPGTRLTVT.

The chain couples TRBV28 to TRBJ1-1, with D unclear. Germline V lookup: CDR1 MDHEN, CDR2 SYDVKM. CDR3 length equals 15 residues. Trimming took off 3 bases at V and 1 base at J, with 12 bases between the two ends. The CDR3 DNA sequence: TGTGCCAGCAGTTTTGGGTCGGCAGCGAACACTGAAGCTTTCTTT. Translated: CASSFGSAANTEAFF.

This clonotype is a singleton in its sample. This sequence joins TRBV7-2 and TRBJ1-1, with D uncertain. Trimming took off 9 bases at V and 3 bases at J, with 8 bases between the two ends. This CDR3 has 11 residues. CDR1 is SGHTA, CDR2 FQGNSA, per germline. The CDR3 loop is CARREDTEAFF. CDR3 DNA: TGTGCCAGACGGGAGGACACTGAAGCTTTCTTT.

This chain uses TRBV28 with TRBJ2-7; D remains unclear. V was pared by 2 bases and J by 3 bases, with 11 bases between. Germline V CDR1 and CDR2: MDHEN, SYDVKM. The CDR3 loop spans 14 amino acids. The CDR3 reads CASSLMVGIYEQYF. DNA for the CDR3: TGTGCCAGCAGTTTAATGGTTGGCATCTACGAGCAGTACTTC.

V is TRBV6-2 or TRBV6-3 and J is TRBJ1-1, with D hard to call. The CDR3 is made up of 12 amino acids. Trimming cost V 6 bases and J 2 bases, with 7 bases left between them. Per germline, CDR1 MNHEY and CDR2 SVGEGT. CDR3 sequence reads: CASSVRNTEAFF. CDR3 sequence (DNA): TGTGCCAGCAGCGTTCGAAACACTGAAGCTTTCTTT.